Below are 9 T cell receptor beta chains sequenced from a single sample in a study of blood T cell repertoires in COVID-19 (dated by TCRdb to 2019 to 2021). Receptors were amplified or captured by the immunoSEQ multiplex PCR assay. TCRdb provides this immuneACCESS table in a form limited to in-frame rearrangements. Some clones are lacking; in checked studies, under half of them reflect an unresolved V gene, and why the rest are absent is not known. The sample profile shows hundreds of thousands of clones; around 86% of them were found once. Approximately 1.4% of the sample is held by the ten biggest clonotypes. The sequenced sample was peripheral blood. These receptors all come from a woman in her twenties or thirties with active or convalescent COVID-19.

The V and J genes are TRBV7-8 and TRBJ2-1, with D unclear. The CDR3 runs to 18 residues. The V end lost 0 bases, the J end lost 0 bases, and 15 bases lay between the germline ends. The germline gives CDR1 SGHVS, CDR2 FQNEAQ. CDR3: CASSLAAVGSPSYNEQFF. The DNA of the CDR3 is TGTGCCAGCAGCTTAGCCGCTGTGGGCAGTCCCTCCTACAATGAGCAGTTCTTC.

The rearrangement uses TRBV7-2 and TRBJ2-1; 11 nucleotides align to TRBD2. Germline CDR1 reads SGHTA; CDR2 reads FQGNSA. The CDR3 consists of 16 residues. Trimming removed 3 bases from V and 9 bases from J; junction bases left unmatched: 10. The CDR3 reads CASSLGASGGFGEQFF. The CDR3 DNA follows: TGTGCCAGCAGCTTGGGAGCTAGCGGGGGGTTCGGTGAGCAGTTCTTC.

The genes are TRBV5-1 and TRBJ1-6, with a tentative D call TRBD1 (6 bases). The CDR3 length is 15 residues. V shed 0 bases and J shed 6 bases, with 10 bases lying between them. Germline CDR1 reads SGHRS; CDR2 reads YFSETQ. CDR3 residues: CASSLGVGANSPLHF. CDR3 nucleotide sequence: TGCGCCAGCAGCTTGGGAGTGGGGGCTAATTCACCCCTCCACTTT.

This clone was seen more than once but under ten times. The same CDR3 is also encoded by other DNA sequences in this sample. This chain uses TRBV4-1 with TRBJ1-1; D may be TRBD1 (6 bases). CDR1 and CDR2 (germline): MGHRA, YSYEKL. Trimming took off 0 bases at V and 1 base at J, with 15 bases between the two ends. This CDR3 region has 17 residues. The CDR3: CASSQDGGESTNTEAFF. The CDR3 nucleotides are TGCGCCAGCAGCCAAGATGGGGGCGAAAGCACGAACACTGAAGCTTTCTTT.

V gene TRBV5-4 combines with J gene TRBJ1-3, with D unclear. In germline, CDR1 is SGHNT, CDR2 YYREEE (reference sequence). The CDR3 length is 13 residues. V dropped 1 base and J dropped 8 bases, with 10 bases sitting between them. The CDR3 loop reads CASSLFGVDTIYF. In DNA, the CDR3 is TGTGCCAGCAGCTTGTTCGGGGTCGACACCATATATTTT. The full variable domain, rest sourced from reference TRBV5-4 and TRBJ1-3, is ETGVTQSPTHLIKTRGQQVTLRCSSQSGHNTVSWYQQALGQGPQFIFQYYREEENGRGNFPPRFSGLQFPNYSSELNVNALELDDSALYLCASSLFGVDTIYFGEGSWLTVV.

The CDR3 DNA is TGTGCCAGCAGCTTGAAGGGGACAGCCTTCACTGAAGCTTTCTTT. Protein product: CASSLKGTAFTEAFF. The chain uses TRBV5-4 and TRBJ1-1, with 7 bases lining up with TRBD1. This CDR3 has 15 amino acids. In germline, CDR1 is SGHNT, CDR2 YYREEE (reference sequence). After removal of 1 base from V and 4 bases from J, the junction contained 7 bases not matched to a gene.

On this clone itself: Different DNA sequences within this sample yield the same CDR3. The chain uses TRBV19 and TRBJ2-1, with 15 bases aligning to TRBD2. V was clipped by 3 bases and J by 4 bases; unmatched bases: 1. Germline V gene sequence: CDR1 LNHDA, CDR2 SQIVND (reference sequence). The CDR3 is made up of 16 amino acids. This CDR3 reads CASSIGLAGGYNEQFF. In nucleotides, the CDR3 is TGTGCCAGTAGTATCGGACTAGCGGGAGGGTACAATGAGCAGTTCTTC.

The chain joins TRBV6-5 to TRBJ1-1; D is unclear. Germline V gene lookup returns CDR1 MNHEY and CDR2 SVGAGI. The CDR3 is 15 residues long. Trimming removed 2 bases at V and 0 bases at J, with 10 bases between. The CDR3 protein is CASSYGGSLNTEAFF. The CDR3 nucleotides are TGTGCCAGCAGTTACGGAGGCAGCTTGAACACTGAAGCTTTCTTT.

V and J are TRBV24-1 and TRBJ1-2; the match to TRBD1 covers 8 bases. There are 16 residues in the CDR3. Trimming at V came to 2 bases and at J to 1 base, leaving 5 bases not matched to a gene. CDR1 and CDR2 from the germline V gene are KGHDR and SFDVKD. The CDR3 DNA sequence: TGTGCCACCAGTGATTCACCGGACAGGGTTAACTATGGCTACACCTTC. This sequence encodes CATSDSPDRVNYGYTF.